A single sample gave rise to the 11 T cell receptor beta chains below, sequenced in a study of T cells after yellow fever vaccination. TCRdb reprocessed the 5' RACE reads with MiXCR, giving one entry per CDR3 protein. This sample yields some 560,000 distinct CDR3 sequences, of which about 19% are seen a single time; roughly an eighth belongs to the top ten. This specimen consisted of PBMCs, obtained 15 days after the yellow fever booster vaccination. The receptors were gathered from a man aged 25-45 years who received the YFV17D yellow fever vaccine.

This clonotype has a count of ten or more. One end of the junction is discordant with germline, which a read error may explain. The rearrangement uses TRBV5-1 and TRBJ2-7, with 7 bases that match TRBD2. The CDR3 has 15 residues. The V gene's germline CDR1 is SGHRS and CDR2 YFSETQ. DNA for the CDR3: TGTGCCAGCAGCTTAGTAGCTAGCGGCTCCTACGAGCAGTACTTC. Protein: CASSLVASGSYEQYF. The entire variable domain, with the rest obtained from reference TRBV5-1 and TRBJ2-7, is as follows: KAGVTQTPRYLIKTRGQQVTLSCSPISGHRSVSWYQQTPGQGLQFLFEYFSETQRNKGNFPGRFSGRQFSNSRSEMNVSTLELGDSALYLCASSLVASGSYEQYFGPGTRLTVT.

The CDR3 sequence is CASRPSGGVRETQYF. The CDR3 DNA reads as TGTGCCAGCAGACCATCAGGGGGCGTACGAGAGACCCAGTACTTC. This chain connects TRBV12-3 or TRBV12-4 to TRBJ2-5; 8 bases match TRBD1. The J segment lost 4 bases and the V segment lost 6 bases, leaving 10 bases of the junction unmatched. The CDR3 has 15 amino acids.

This clonotype has more than one count but fewer than ten. The V gene is TRBV4-2, the J gene TRBJ2-3; D is undetermined. The V gene's germline CDR1 is LGHNA and CDR2 YNFKEQ. This CDR3 is built from 14 residues. V lost 4 bases, J lost 6 bases, and 14 bases lay in between. The CDR3: CASSPDPRTDTQYF. The CDR3 DNA reads as TGTGCCAGCAGCCCGGACCCGAGGACGGATACGCAGTATTTT.

In its sample, this clonotype was seen a few times. The CDR3 protein is CSASSGRGLVAFF. The CDR3 bases are TGCAGTGCTAGTAGCGGCAGGGGGCTCGTGGCTTTCTTT. The chain is built from TRBV20-1 and TRBJ1-1, with 8 bases that match TRBD1. Germline-derived CDR1 and CDR2 are DFQATT and SNEGSKA (reference sequence). V lost 3 bases to trimming and J lost 11 bases; unmatched junction nucleotides: 11. The CDR3 totals 13 residues.

J is TRBJ1-1 and V is TRBV12-3 or TRBV12-4, with D possibly being TRBD1 (5 bases). The CDR3 extends over 14 amino acids. The germline V and J ends were trimmed by 3 bases and 5 bases, with 13 bases remaining between them. The CDR3 loop reads CASSFLGRPTEAFF. The CDR3 coding sequence is TGTGCCAGCAGTTTCCTGGGACGGCCAACTGAAGCTTTCTTT.

The chain links TRBV9 to TRBJ1-3; D gene unclear. Germline CDR1 SGDLS, CDR2 YYNGEE. Trimming took 3 bases from V and 2 from J, leaving 9 bases between them. The length of the CDR3 is 14 residues. The CDR3 protein is CASSAAPTGNTIYF. In nucleotides, the CDR3 is TGTGCCAGCAGCGCGGCACCGACTGGAAACACCATATATTTT.

This clonotype was seen just once. V usage is TRBV7-6 and J usage is TRBJ2-5; 8 bases match TRBD1. The CDR3 is 14 residues long. Unmatched junction bases numbered 4, after V lost 7 bases and J lost 0 bases. Germline values: CDR1 SGHVS, CDR2 FNYEAQ. This chain's CDR3 is CASNNRGYQETQYF. CDR3 DNA: TGTGCCAGCAACAACAGGGGGTACCAAGAGACCCAGTACTTC.

There are a few counts of this clonotype. The chain joins TRBV6-2 or TRBV6-3 to TRBJ1-6, with 9 bases identical to TRBD1. This CDR3 is 14 amino acids long. Germline V lookup: CDR1 MNHEY, CDR2 SVGEGT. With 6 bases clipped from V and 13 bases from J, the junction kept 10 bases outside the gene matches. The CDR3 reads CASSGQGSGAPLHF. Written as DNA, the CDR3 is TGTGCCAGCAGCGGACAGGGGAGTGGGGCGCCCCTCCACTTT.

The chain recombines TRBV5-1 with TRBJ2-1; D gene ambiguous. V was cut by 10 bases and J by 10 bases, with 9 bases left in between. CDR1 is SGHRS, CDR2 YFSETQ, per germline. The CDR3 loop spans 9 amino acids. DNA for the CDR3: TGCGCCGGTAAGAAGGAGCAGTTCTTC. This gives the protein CAGKKEQFF.

A few counts support this clonotype. The rearrangement joins TRBV4-1 to TRBJ2-1; D is unresolved. This CDR3 spans 15 amino acids. Trimming stripped 2 bases from V and 6 bases from J, with 14 bases between. Germline loops: CDR1 MGHRA, CDR2 YSYEKL. CDR3 sequence (DNA): TGCGCCAGCAGCCAACCCCCCGCGTTAGGCAATGAGCAGTTCTTC. Its translation is CASSQPPALGNEQFF.

V and J are TRBV20-1 and TRBJ1-1; D uncertain. The germline V gene encodes CDR1 DFQATT and CDR2 SNEGSKA (reference sequence). The CDR3 loop spans 14 amino acids. Trimming removed 5 bases at V and 4 bases at J, with 17 bases between. The CDR3 loop is CSALTSDGITEAFF. As DNA, the CDR3 is TGCAGTGCTCTGACTTCAGACGGAATCACTGAAGCTTTCTTT.